The rows below give T cell receptor beta chains drawn from one sample of a study of cytomegalovirus exposure and HLA in healthy donors. The table came from immunoSEQ multiplex PCR; TCRdb's copy has only in-frame clones and leaves some out. The table shows about 130,000 clones, with about three quarters occurring only once. The source material was PBMCs. These TCRs come from a woman in her sixties or seventies in good health and CMV-seropositive. CDR3s include the opening cysteine and the closing phenylalanine or tryptophan. The D gene is left open where the match is weak. Size is stated for part of the rows, as once, few or many counts, or as a class when the clone is expanded.

few,15,TRBJ1-4,TRBV5-4,TRBD1,TGTGCCAGCAGCTTCCGGACAGGAGGGAATGAAAAACTGTTTTTT,CASSFRTGGNEKLFF
.,18,TRBJ2-6,TRBV23-1,.,TGCGCCAGCAGTCGGTTCGGGGGTGTTGCCGCTGGGGCCAACGTCCTGACTTTC,CASSRFGGVAAGANVLTF
.,16,TRBJ1-4,TRBV6-4,TRBD1,TGTGCCAGCAGTACGTCCCCCGGGACAGGGGACGAAAAACTGTTTTTT,CASSTSPGTGDEKLFF
.,15,TRBJ2-7,TRBV15,.,TGTGCCACCAGCAGAGGAGGCGGGGAGCCCTACGAGCAGTACTTC,CATSRGGGEPYEQYF
.,15,TRBJ2-7,TRBV6-5,.,TGTGCCAGCTCCTGGACAGCGGTAGTTCAGGGCGAGCAGTACTTC,CASSWTAVVQGEQYF
.,13,TRBJ1-1,TRBV28,.,TGTGCCAGCAGTTTATCGGTAATCGGGGGGGCTTTCTTT,CASSLSVIGGAFF
.,16,TRBJ1-2,TRBV14,TRBD1,TGTGCCAGCAGCTGGGCCTCCGGGACAGAAAACTATGGCTACACCTTC,CASSWASGTENYGYTF
.,12,TRBJ2-5,TRBV7-8,.,TGTGCCAGCAGCGGGGCGGCGGAGACCCAGTACTTC,CASSGAAETQYF
few,15,TRBJ1-1,TRBV7-9,TRBD1,TGTGCCAGCAGCCCCTGGGACAGCATGAACACTGAAGCTTTCTTT,CASSPWDSMNTEAFF
few,14,TRBJ2-2,TRBV19,.,TGTGCCAGTAGTCGAGACAGGCAAGGCGGGGAGCTGTTTTTT,CASSRDRQGGELFF
few,17,TRBJ2-3,TRBV11-2,TRBD2,TGTGCCAGCAGCTTAGACCCAGCGGGGGGGCTGACAGATACGCAGTATTTT,CASSLDPAGGLTDTQYF
.,14,TRBJ2-1,TRBV5-1,.,TGCGCCAGCAGCGAGAATACAGGATACAATGAGCAGTTCTTC,CASSENTGYNEQFF
.,14,TRBJ1-2,TRBV19,.,TGTGCCAGTAGTGGCCCCGAAAGTGGGCGAGGCTACACCTTC,CASSGPESGRGYTF
few,14,TRBJ1-5,TRBV9,.,TGTGCCAGCAGCCCAGGGTACGGCAATCAGCCCCAGCATTTT,CASSPGYGNQPQHF
.,13,TRBJ2-1,TRBV11-1,.,TGTGCCAGCAGCGAACAGGGTGCCGATGAGCAGTTCTTC,CASSEQGADEQFF
few,14,TRBJ1-6,TRBV7-9,.,TGTGCCAGCAGCACCAGGGAATTGGTACCACCCCTCCACTTT,CASSTRELVPPLHF
once,13,TRBJ1-2,TRBV11-1,TRBD1,TGTGCCAGCAGTCCGGACAGGGGCTATGGCTACACCTTC,CASSPDRGYGYTF
.,14,TRBJ2-5,TRBV12-5,.,TGTGCTAGTGGTTTCCAGCAGCCCGGGGAGACCCAGTACTTC,CASGFQQPGETQYF
.,15,TRBJ2-2,TRBV5-1,TRBD1,TGCGCCAGCAGCCCAGGACAGGGGGGAACCGGGGAGCTGTTTTTT,CASSPGQGGTGELFF
few,15,TRBJ2-3,TRBV5-1,TRBD2,TGCGCCAGCAGCATTAGCGGGCCCCCCACAGATACGCAGTATTTT,CASSISGPPTDTQYF
.,16,TRBJ1-2,TRBV12-2,.,TGTGCAAGTCGCTTAGTCTTCCGATGGAGGAAAGGTGGCTACACCTTC,CASRLVFRWRKGGYTF
.,14,TRBJ1-2,TRBV7-9,.,TGTGCCAGCTCCCGCGAAGGGGTGAACTATGGCTACACCTTC,CASSREGVNYGYTF
.,13,TRBJ2-3,TRBV18,.,TGTGCCAGCTCACCAAGCCGAGCAGATACGCAGTATTTT,CASSPSRADTQYF
.,19,TRBJ2-3,TRBV14,TRBD2,TGTGCCAGCAGCCAAGGCCCTCACGGAGCGGGGGGGCGTAAGGATACGCAGTATTTT,CASSQGPHGAGGRKDTQYF
.,14,TRBJ1-2,TRBV6-5,.,TGTGCCAGCAGTTACGCGACAGCTAACTATGGCTACACCTTC,CASSYATANYGYTF
.,17,TRBJ2-5,TRBV11-3,.,TGTGCCAGCAGCAACAAGACCGGGACTCCAGTGCAGGAGACCCAGTACTTC,CASSNKTGTPVQETQYF
.,13,TRBJ1-4,TRBV6-5,.,TGTGCCAGCAGTTACTCGAACGGTGAAAAACTGTTTTTT,CASSYSNGEKLFF
.,15,TRBJ1-1,TRBV4-1,.,TGCGCCAGCAGCCAAGATTGGGACATGAACACTGAAGCTTTCTTT,CASSQDWDMNTEAFF
few,13,TRBJ1-2,TRBV5-1,.,TGCGCCAGCAGCTTGGAAGAGGCCTATGGCTACACCTTC,CASSLEEAYGYTF
few,15,TRBJ1-3,TRBV2,TRBD1,TGTGCCAGCAGCGCCGGACAGGCACTTGGAAACACCATATATTTT,CASSAGQALGNTIYF
.,16,TRBJ2-1,TRBV7-6,.,TGTGCCAGCAGCTTAGGCCCAGGGGACCGTCTTGACGAGCAGTTCTTC,CASSLGPGDRLDEQFF
.,14,TRBJ2-7,TRBV6-5,TRBD2,TGTGCCAGCACCCGAGCGGGGGGCCTCTTCGAGCAGTACTTC,CASTRAGGLFEQYF
.,11,TRBJ1-1,TRBV5-6,.,TGTGCCAGCAGCTTTCGGACTGAAGCTTTCTTT,CASSFRTEAFF
.,15,TRBJ2-7,TRBV7-9,TRBD1,TGTGCCAGCAGCCATGGGACAGGGAGACTATACGAGCAGTACTTC,CASSHGTGRLYEQYF
.,16,TRBJ1-1,TRBV4-1,TRBD1,TGCGCCAGCAGCCTCGGACAGGGAGAGGTCATCACTGAAGCTTTCTTT,CASSLGQGEVITEAFF
.,14,TRBJ2-1,TRBV11-2,.,TGTGCCAGCAGCTCTGCCACCGGACAGCTAGTAGGGTTCTTC,CASSSATGQLVGFF
once,14,TRBJ1-2,TRBV6-5,.,TGTGCCAGCAGTTACTCGAGCGGGCCCCGGGGCTACACCTTC,CASSYSSGPRGYTF
once,15,TRBJ2-5,TRBV5-4,TRBD2,TGTGCCAGCAGGGGACTAGCGGGACCTCAAGAGACCCAGTACTTC,CASRGLAGPQETQYF
few,13,TRBJ1-5,TRBV5-5,.,TGTGCCAGCAGGGGGACACTGTTTCAGCCCCAGCATTTT,CASRGTLFQPQHF